This TCR beta chain was found in a study of T cells in Graves' hyperthyroidism and ophthalmopathy. V shed 1 base and J shed 3 bases, with 10 bases lying between them. The CDR3 runs 14 residues. RNA transcripts yielded amplified TCR beta CDR3 regions. During a first-round RT-PCR of the TCR CDR3, the HTBI primer set was used. TCRdb reprocessed the multiplex PCR reads via MiXCR and lists one record per CDR3 protein. The table has hundreds of thousands of distinct CDR3 sequences, about 25% seen once. The chain uses TRBV12-3 or TRBV12-4 and TRBJ2-7; perhaps TRBD1 as D (6 bases). The clonotype originates from a man between 40 and 49 years old with Graves' hyperthyroidism that later progressed to Graves' ophthalmopathy. Sequenced: blood. The CDR3 region is CASSLDGTNYEQYF. In nucleotides, the CDR3 is TGTGCCAGCAGTTTAGACGGGACAAACTACGAGCAGTACTTC.